A selection of T cell receptor beta chains follows, all from one sample in a study of read filtering for tumor transcriptome and immune sequencing. TCRdb independently ran MiXCR on the reads; one entry per CDR3 protein. The sample has approximately 150,000 distinct CDR3 sequences, around 14% seen once. Sequencing was performed on a population of CD138-negative cells sorted from bone marrow. The receptors were sampled from a donor aged 40 or over with multiple myeloma. Both conserved end residues are part of each CDR3. Fields, in order: J gene, clone size, V gene, D gene, CDR3 protein, CDR3 DNA. D genes are given only for firm matches. Size values are once, few and many counts, or a class for expanded clones, and some rows have none.

TRBJ2-7 many TRBV20-1 . CSARDRAGVYEQYF TGCAGTGCTAGGGACCGGGCGGGTGTCTACGAGCAGTACTTC
TRBJ2-1 many TRBV3-1 TRBD2 CASSQEFSGSANEQFF TGTGCCAGCAGCCAAGAATTCAGCGGGAGCGCTAATGAGCAGTTCTTC
TRBJ2-1 many TRBV7-8 TRBD2 CASSLVMLAGGNEQFF TGTGCCAGCAGCTTAGTCATGCTAGCGGGAGGAAATGAGCAGTTCTTC
TRBJ2-3 many TRBV19 TRBD2 CASSAGTSGRTDTQYF TGTGCCAGTAGTGCGGGGACTAGCGGGAGAACAGATACGCAGTATTTT
TRBJ2-5 many TRBV4-3 TRBD1 CASSQATGETQYF TGCGCCAGCAGCCAAGCGACAGGGGAGACCCAGTACTTC
TRBJ1-5 many TRBV20-1 . CSAINSNQPQHF TGCAGTGCAATCAATAGCAATCAGCCCCAGCATTTT
TRBJ2-7 many TRBV19 TRBD1 CASSIGDSYEQYF TGTGCCAGTAGTATAGGGGACAGCTACGAGCAGTACTTC
TRBJ1-5 many TRBV24-1 . CATSDRTPGAVDQPQHF TGTGCCACCAGTGACCGAACCCCGGGGGCCGTGGATCAGCCCCAGCATTTT
TRBJ2-1 . TRBV6-2/TRBV6-3 TRBD2 CASSYSPSGSYNEQFF TGTGCCAGCAGTTACTCGCCTAGCGGGAGCTACAATGAGCAGTTCTTC
TRBJ2-2 many TRBV29-1 TRBD2 CSVASGSTSGELFF TGCAGCGTCGCCAGCGGGAGTACCAGCGGGGAGCTGTTTTTT
TRBJ2-1 many TRBV20-1 TRBD2 CSASKAGANEQFF TGCAGTGCTAGTAAAGCGGGAGCTAATGAGCAGTTCTTC
TRBJ2-7 many TRBV12-3/TRBV12-4 . CASSSSAQYF TGTGCCAGCAGCTCTAGCGCGCAGTACTTC
TRBJ2-7 many TRBV10-3 TRBD1 CAISERVSGGKGYEQYF TGTGCCATCAGTGAAAGGGTGTCAGGGGGCAAGGGCTACGAGCAGTACTTC
TRBJ1-2 many TRBV7-3 . CASSFSGGPIDRTF TGTGCCAGCAGCTTCTCCGGCGGGCCGATCGATAGGACCTTC
TRBJ2-1 many TRBV7-9 . CASSYAYWDNEQFF TGTGCCAGCAGCTATGCATATTGGGACAATGAGCAGTTCTTC
TRBJ2-1 many TRBV20-1 . CSAGRGRYNEQFF TGCAGTGCTGGTAGAGGACGATACAATGAGCAGTTCTTC
TRBJ2-1 many TRBV20-1 TRBD2 CSASGSGNNSYNEQFF TGCAGTGCCTCAGGGAGCGGGAATAACTCCTACAATGAGCAGTTCTTC
TRBJ1-6 many TRBV5-1 . CASSSTGTLSSYNSPLHF TGCGCCAGCAGCTCCACCGGGACGCTAAGCTCCTATAATTCACCCCTCCACTTT
TRBJ2-3 many TRBV4-3 TRBD2 CASSQRMGLAGGDTQYF TGCGCCAGCAGCCAAAGGATGGGACTAGCGGGAGGAGATACGCAGTATTTT
TRBJ2-1 many TRBV4-1 TRBD2 CASSMREATYNEQFF TGCGCCAGCAGCATGCGGGAGGCCACCTACAATGAGCAGTTCTTC
TRBJ1-1 . TRBV6-5 TRBD1 CASSYSTGVTEALF TGTGCCAGCAGTTACTCGACAGGGGTCACTGAAGCCCTCTTT
TRBJ1-2 many TRBV20-1 TRBD1 CSAPGQGSLYGYTF TGCAGTGCCCCCGGACAGGGCTCACTCTATGGCTACACCTTC
TRBJ2-5 many TRBV29-1 TRBD1 CSEVPWGQQETQYF TGCAGCGAGGTCCCGTGGGGACAGCAAGAGACCCAGTACTTC
TRBJ2-5 many TRBV2 TRBD2 CASRLAETQYF TGTGCCAGCCGACTAGCGGAGACCCAGTACTTC
TRBJ2-1 many TRBV30 . CAWSGGFSYNEQFF TGTGCCTGGAGTGGCGGGTTTTCCTACAATGAGCAGTTCTTC
TRBJ2-2 few TRBV7-9 . CASSLAVGTGELFF TGTGCCAGCAGCTTAGCGGTGGGCACCGGGGAGCTGTTTTTT
TRBJ2-5 few TRBV6-5 . CASSNSRSAETQYF TGTGCCAGCAGCAACTCGAGAAGTGCTGAGACCCAGTACTTC
TRBJ2-1 . TRBV7-8 . CASSLHTGQTYNEQFF TGTGCCAGCAGCTTACATACGGGGCAGACGTACAATGAGCAGTTCTTC
TRBJ2-5 many TRBV20-1 TRBD2 CSARDFGGRLRLQETQYF TGCAGTGCTAGAGATTTTGGCGGGAGACTCCGCCTCCAAGAGACCCAGTACTTC
TRBJ2-1 many TRBV19 TRBD2 CASSLGSSGNNEQFF TGTGCCAGTTCTCTAGGGTCTAGCGGAAACAATGAGCAGTTCTTC
TRBJ2-1 many TRBV7-9 TRBD2 CASSFPGTSGIPTYSYNEQFF TGTGCCAGCAGCTTTCCCGGGACTAGCGGGATTCCCACGTACAGCTACAATGAGCAGTTCTTC
TRBJ1-5 many TRBV10-3 . CAISESVNQRPQHF TGTGCCATCAGTGAGTCGGTCAACCAGCGGCCCCAGCATTTT
TRBJ2-5 many TRBV10-2 . CASREGGETQYF TGCGCCAGCAGGGAGGGGGGAGAGACCCAGTACTTC
TRBJ2-7 many TRBV19 TRBD2 CASTGTSGSYEQYF TGTGCCAGTACCGGGACTAGCGGCTCCTACGAGCAGTACTTC
TRBJ2-4 many TRBV29-1 . CSVVGVDGNIQYF TGCAGCGTTGTGGGGGTTGACGGAAACATTCAGTACTTC
TRBJ2-3 many TRBV9 TRBD2 CASSSSPTGLASDTQYF TGTGCCAGCAGCTCTAGTCCCACGGGACTAGCGTCAGATACGCAGTATTTT
TRBJ1-1 many TRBV5-1 . CASADSLRLTNTEAFF TGCGCCAGCGCGGACAGCCTAAGACTCACGAACACTGAAGCTTTCTTT
TRBJ1-3 few TRBV7-2 . CASSLDSGYSGNTIYF TGTGCCAGCAGCTTAGACTCGGGTTACTCTGGAAACACCATATATTTT
TRBJ1-1 many TRBV12-3/TRBV12-4 . CASSQDTGYNTEAFF TGTGCCAGCAGCCAAGATACGGGTTATAACACTGAAGCTTTCTTT
TRBJ2-7 many TRBV15 . CATSSERGYEQYF TGTGCCACCAGCAGTGAAAGGGGCTACGAGCAGTACTTC
TRBJ1-1 many TRBV7-2 . CASSLAWTENTEAFF TGTGCCAGCAGCTTAGCCTGGACAGAGAACACTGAAGCTTTCTTT
TRBJ1-1 many TRBV29-1 TRBD1 CSVERQGSPSTEAFF TGCAGCGTTGAAAGACAGGGGTCGCCGAGCACTGAAGCTTTCTTT
TRBJ2-1 many TRBV19 . CASSSNRVTGRNEQFF TGTGCCAGTAGTTCGAACAGGGTGACAGGACGGAATGAGCAGTTCTTC
TRBJ2-2 many TRBV7-9 . CASNRDTTNTGELFF TGTGCCAGCAACCGGGACACCACGAACACCGGGGAGCTGTTTTTT
TRBJ2-1 many TRBV7-9 TRBD2 CASSSWGTSGNEQFF TGTGCCAGCAGCTCCTGGGGGACTAGCGGGAATGAGCAGTTCTTC
TRBJ1-5 many TRBV7-2 . CASSPGGRQQPQHF TGTGCCAGCAGCCCTGGTGGGCGGCAGCAGCCCCAGCATTTT
TRBJ2-3 many TRBV7-9 . CASSLRRDPRDTQYF TGTGCCAGCAGCTTAAGGCGGGACCCCAGAGATACGCAGTATTTT
TRBJ2-7 . TRBV28 . CASSLVRGEQYF TGTGCCAGCAGTTTAGTCCGGGGCGAGCAGTACTTC
TRBJ2-5 many TRBV7-6 . CASSLGLAQYF TGTGCCAGCAGCTTAGGCCTGGCCCAGTACTTC
TRBJ2-2 many TRBV7-9 . CASSPGDDGTGELFF TGTGCCAGCAGCCCCGGTGATGACGGGACCGGGGAGCTGTTTTTT
TRBJ2-2 many TRBV12-3/TRBV12-4 . CASGTGELFF TGTGCCAGCGGCACCGGGGAGCTGTTTTTT
TRBJ2-1 many TRBV10-3 . CAISMDGKYNEQFF TGTGCCATCAGTATGGACGGAAAATACAATGAGCAGTTCTTC
TRBJ1-1 . TRBV6-2/TRBV6-3 . CASSYSGHNTEASF TGTGCCAGCAGTTACTCGGGGCACAACACTGAAGCTTCCTTT
TRBJ1-5 many TRBV20-1 TRBD1 CSAGDRVGNQPQHF TGCAGTGCGGGGGACAGGGTGGGCAATCAGCCCCAGCATTTT
TRBJ1-4 many TRBV6-5 . CASSYRRTDRHEKLFF TGTGCCAGCAGTTATCGGCGGACAGATAGACATGAAAAACTGTTTTTT
TRBJ2-1 many TRBV20-1 . CSAPGPLAESINNEQFF TGCAGTGCTCCGGGGCCCTTAGCGGAAAGCATTAACAATGAGCAGTTCTTC
TRBJ2-5 many TRBV20-1 . CSWGAQYF TGCAGCTGGGGGGCCCAGTACTTC
TRBJ2-1 many TRBV5-1 . CASSSALAGSSYNEQFF TGCGCCAGCAGTTCCGCCCTAGCCGGGAGCTCCTACAATGAGCAGTTCTTC
TRBJ2-5 many TRBV7-8 TRBD2 CASSLELAGAETQYF TGTGCCAGCAGCTTAGAATTAGCGGGAGCAGAGACCCAGTACTTC
TRBJ2-7 many TRBV5-5 . CASSLWADFAYEQYF TGTGCCAGCAGCTTGTGGGCAGATTTTGCCTACGAGCAGTACTTC